The 30 T cell receptor beta chains below all came from one sample that was sequenced in a study of cytomegalovirus exposure and HLA in healthy donors. Vbeta (60) and Jbeta (13) primers were used in the PCR. This table comes from immunoSEQ multiplex PCR, and its TCRdb copy is limited to in-frame clones, with some not included. The table has over 150,000 clones, 82% seen once. The sequencing sample was made of PBMCs. The source of these receptors is a woman aged 50 to 60 in good health and CMV-seropositive.

The J gene is TRBJ2-3, the V gene TRBV4-3; D is ambiguous. In germline, CDR1 is LGHNA, CDR2 YSLEER. V gave up 1 base and J gave up 4 bases, with 6 bases separating them. This CDR3 comprises 13 residues. CDR3 coding DNA: TGCGCCAGCAGCCAAGGGGCTGCAGATACGCAGTATTTT. This gives the protein CASSQGAADTQYF.

This clone has more than one count but fewer than ten. The chain links TRBV23-1 to TRBJ2-7; D remains ambiguous. TRBV23-1 counts as an open reading frame of uncertain function. CDR3 size: 13 residues. Trimming stripped 3 bases from V and 1 base from J, with 7 bases between. DNA for the CDR3: TGCGCCAGCAGTCAGTGCAGTTCCTACGAGCAGTACTTC. It specifies CASSQCSSYEQYF.

The rearrangement joins TRBV28 to TRBJ1-6; TRBD1 is a possible D gene (5 bases). V lost 3 bases and J lost 7, with 10 bases in between. In germline, CDR1 is MDHEN, CDR2 SYDVKM. The CDR3 runs 14 residues. The DNA of the CDR3 is TGTGCCAGCAGTTTGGGCAGGGCAAATTCACCCCTCCACTTT. It encodes CASSLGRANSPLHF.

The chain combines TRBV7-9 with TRBJ1-5; D not resolved. The length of the CDR3 is 14 residues. Trimming pared 4 bases from V and 1 base from J, leaving 8 bases between. Germline V gene data show CDR1 as SEHNR and CDR2 as FQNEAQ (reference sequence). The CDR3, as DNA: TGTGCCAGCAGCTCTTCAGGAAGCAATCAGCCCCAGCATTTT. This sequence encodes CASSSSGSNQPQHF.

Points on this clone: At one of its ends the junction is not consistent with the germline gene, which may arise from a read error. The gene calls are TRBV7-9 and TRBJ1-3; D unclear. The germline gives CDR1 SEHNR, CDR2 FQNEAQ (reference sequence). This CDR3 is 19 amino acids long. This CDR3 reads CSSSLFPRRGPSSGNTIYF. CDR3 sequence (DNA): TGTTCCAGCAGCTTATTCCCCAGGAGAGGGCCGAGCTCTGGAAACACCATATATTTT.

The chain employs TRBV6-6 and TRBJ1-6; 8 bases match TRBD1. CDR3 length equals 13 residues. Unmatched junction bases numbered 7, after V lost 7 bases and J lost 11 bases. CDR1 and CDR2 from the germline V gene are MNHNY and SVGAGI (reference sequence). The CDR3 nucleotides are TGTGCCAGCAACATCGACAGGGGTACACCCCTCCACTTT. Amino acids: CASNIDRGTPLHF.

The chain combines TRBV4-3 with TRBJ2-7; possibly TRBD2 for D (6 bases). Germline loops: CDR1 LGHNA, CDR2 YSLEER. The CDR3 spans 16 residues. V was pared by 1 base and J by 3 bases, with 16 bases between. The DNA for the CDR3 is TGCGCCAGCAGCCAAGGCGTCGTCTGGGGAGGCTACGAGCAGTACTTC. Translating gives CASSQGVVWGGYEQYF.

The chain carries TRBV29-1 and TRBJ2-7; TRBD2 might be the D (6 bases). Trimming pared 4 bases from V and 0 bases from J, leaving 10 bases between. Germline values: CDR1 SQVTM, CDR2 ANQGSEA. The CDR3 is 13 amino acids. CDR3 amino acids: CSVGGVLSYEQYF. CDR3 in DNA: TGCAGCGTTGGGGGGGTGCTCTCCTACGAGCAGTACTTC.

This chain uses TRBV5-1 with TRBJ2-2, with 7 bases matching TRBD1. V lost 4 bases and J lost 1; bases outside the gene matches: 4. CDR1 and CDR2 from the germline V gene are SGHRS and YFSETQ. There are 15 residues in the CDR3. CDR3 DNA: TGCGCCAGCAGCCAGGGACAGCAGAACACCGGGGAGCTGTTTTTT. Translation: CASSQGQQNTGELFF.

This sequence joins TRBV28 and TRBJ1-1; D uncertain. The CDR3 totals 11 residues. Trimming shortened V by 6 bases and J by 4 bases, and 6 bases separated the two germline ends. Germline V gene lookup returns CDR1 MDHEN and CDR2 SYDVKM. The CDR3 DNA is TGTGCCAGCAGGGGAGGCACTGAAGCTTTCTTT. Protein: CASRGGTEAFF.

The rearrangement uses TRBV5-4 and TRBJ2-7; 10 bases agree with TRBD2. The CDR3 length is 14 residues. V lost 2 bases and J lost 3; bases outside the gene matches: 2. From germline, CDR1 is SGHNT and CDR2 YYREEE (reference sequence). In nucleotides, the CDR3 is TGTGCCAGCAGCTTAGGGACTAGCGTCTACGAGCAGTACTTC. Amino acid sequence: CASSLGTSVYEQYF.

The chain combines TRBV5-8 with TRBJ1-4, with D maybe TRBD1 (5 bases). The CDR3 spans 17 residues. From germline, CDR1 is SGHTS and CDR2 YDEGEE. The V gene lost 3 bases and the J gene lost 8 bases, with 23 bases spanning the gap. Here the CDR3 reads CASSSQPPGDSREKLFF. CDR3 coding DNA: TGTGCCAGCAGCTCCCAGCCCCCGGGGGATTCGCGGGAAAAACTGTTTTTT.

The chain carries TRBV13 and TRBJ2-5, with 10 bases fitting TRBD2. V shed 0 bases, J shed 0 bases, and the junction held 1 base outside the gene matches. Germline V gene lookup returns CDR1 PRHDT and CDR2 FYEKMQ (reference sequence). The CDR3 has 16 amino acids. CDR3 loop: CASSLGLAGNQETQYF. The CDR3 DNA reads as TGTGCCAGCAGCTTAGGACTAGCGGGGAACCAAGAGACCCAGTACTTC.

This clone has only a few counts. The chain carries TRBV4-3 and TRBJ2-3, with a weak D call TRBD2 (5 bases). The CDR3 has 16 amino acids. Trimming took off 1 base at V and 0 bases at J, with 11 bases between the two ends. CDR1 is LGHNA and CDR2 is YSLEER in the germline V gene. In nucleotides, the CDR3 is TGCGCCAGCAGCCAAGTCCCATTAGCGAGCACAGATACGCAGTATTTT. Protein: CASSQVPLASTDTQYF.

The rearrangement links TRBV5-1 to TRBJ2-3, with D perhaps matching TRBD2 (6 bases). CDR1 is SGHRS and CDR2 is YFSETQ in the germline V gene. Trimming stripped 0 bases from V and 5 bases from J, with 13 bases between. This CDR3 is 15 amino acids long. The CDR3 DNA sequence: TGCGCCAGCAGCTTGGTGGAGGGGCAGGGAGATACGCAGTATTTT. Encoded protein: CASSLVEGQGDTQYF.

This clone showed up just a few times. The V gene is TRBV5-6, the J gene TRBJ2-7, with D unclear. This CDR3 spans 14 amino acids. The V end lost 2 bases, the J end lost 0 bases, and 9 bases lay between the germline ends. CDR1 SGHDT and CDR2 YYEEEE come from the germline V gene. Here the CDR3 reads CASSLGAPSYEQYF. The CDR3 region has the DNA TGTGCCAGCAGCTTAGGAGCCCCCTCCTACGAGCAGTACTTC.

This rearrangement joins TRBV9 to TRBJ1-2; 7 positions match TRBD1. Germline V gene data show CDR1 as SGDLS and CDR2 as YYNGEE. This CDR3 is 14 amino acids long. V shed 0 bases, J shed 8 bases, and the junction held 7 bases outside the gene matches. CDR3 nucleotide sequence: TGTGCCAGCAGCGTAGGGGGACAGACAGACGGCTACACCTTC. Translated: CASSVGGQTDGYTF.

The chain employs TRBV9 and TRBJ2-5; TRBD2 matches 10 bases. Trimming removed 3 bases from V and 5 bases from J; junction bases left unmatched: 7. The CDR3 is 15 amino acids. The germline V gene has CDR1 SGDLS and CDR2 YYNGEE. The CDR3 DNA reads as TGTGCCAGCAGCGCAGCGGGGGGGTCACTTGAGACCCAGTACTTC. This translates into CASSAAGGSLETQYF. Based on the CDR3 plus reference TRBV9 and TRBJ2-5, the full variable domain is DSGVTQTPKHLITATGQRVTLRCSPRSGDLSVYWYQQSLDQGLQFLIQYYNGEERAKGNILERFSAQQFPDLHSELNLSSLELGDSALYFCASSAAGGSLETQYFGPGTRLLVL.

This chain links TRBV9 with TRBJ2-3; possible D gene TRBD2, 6 bases. Germline CDR1 is SGDLS and CDR2 is YYNGEE. The CDR3 runs 14 residues. Trimming took off 2 bases at V and 4 bases at J, with 11 bases between the two ends. CDR3 DNA: TGTGCCAGCAGCGTGGGAGTAGCGGCAGATACGCAGTATTTT. It yields the protein CASSVGVAADTQYF.

The V call is TRBV19, the J call TRBJ1-5; 9 bases fit TRBD1. CDR1 and CDR2 from the germline V gene are LNHDA and SQIVND (reference sequence). With 6 bases clipped from V and 5 bases from J, the junction kept 2 bases outside the gene matches. This CDR3 spans 13 amino acids. CDR3 loop: CASSRDRDQPQHF. The CDR3 nucleotides read TGTGCCAGTAGCAGGGACAGGGATCAGCCCCAGCATTTT.

Note on this clone: The germline gene is not matched at one end of the junction; a read error may be the cause. The chain is built from TRBV7-9 and TRBJ1-6; 8 nucleotides agree with TRBD1. This CDR3 spans 15 amino acids. Germline loops: CDR1 SEHNR, CDR2 FQNEAQ (reference sequence). The CDR3 DNA reads as TGTTCCAGCAGCTTAGGGGGGGGACAGGAGACACCCCTCCACTTT. This translates into CSSSLGGGQETPLHF.

V is TRBV6-5 and J is TRBJ1-2; 7 nucleotides match TRBD1. The junction had 6 bases not matched to a gene; V was cut back by 4 bases and J by 7 bases. Germline CDR1 MNHEY, CDR2 SVGAGI. CDR3 length: 13 residues. The CDR3: CASSSSTGPGYTF. CDR3 nucleotides: TGTGCCAGCAGTTCATCGACAGGGCCTGGCTACACCTTC.

The chain links TRBV2 to TRBJ1-2, with 9 bases fitting TRBD1. The germline CDR1 and CDR2 sequences are SNHLY and FYNNEI. The CDR3 sequence is 13 residues long. Germline trimming cut 7 bases from V and 4 bases from J; bases unmatched to any gene: 4. CDR3 coding DNA: TGTGCCAGCAACCAGGACAGGGGCTATGGCTACACCTTC. Residues: CASNQDRGYGYTF.

The chain has TRBV4-1 and TRBJ2-7; 7 bases are a match to TRBD1. This CDR3 comprises 14 residues. Germline values: CDR1 MGHRA, CDR2 YSYEKL. The V gene end was trimmed by 2 bases and the J gene end by 5 bases; junction bases not matched to a gene: 6. The CDR3 nucleotides are TGCGCCAGCAGCCAACCGGGACAGACTAACGAGCAGTACTTC. Translated: CASSQPGQTNEQYF.

This chain uses TRBV19 with TRBJ2-2, with 8 bases fitting TRBD1. Germline CDR1 LNHDA, CDR2 SQIVND (reference sequence). This CDR3 is 16 amino acids long. The trim removed 6 bases at V and 4 bases at J, leaving 10 bases unmatched. DNA for the CDR3: TGTGCCAGTAGGGGCCCCGGACAGGGAAGCACCGGGGAGCTGTTTTTT. Translating gives CASRGPGQGSTGELFF.

The CDR3 DNA follows: TGTGCCATCAGACGACTAGCCAGCTCAGATACGCAGTATTTT. It is translated as CAIRRLASSDTQYF. This chain uses TRBV10-3 with TRBJ2-3, with 7 positions matching TRBD2. Germline V gene data show CDR1 as ENHRY and CDR2 as SYGVKD. The J segment lost 4 bases and the V segment lost 6 bases, leaving 7 bases of the junction unmatched. The CDR3 has 14 amino acids.

In this sample, this clone turned up once. The chain uses TRBV4-3 and TRBJ1-2; TRBD1 matches 7 bases. The CDR3 consists of 15 residues. V dropped 0 bases and J dropped 4; count of bases not matched to a gene: 5. Germline V CDR1 and CDR2: LGHNA, YSLEER. CDR3 sequence reads: CASSQEEGAGYGYTF. Written as DNA, the CDR3 is TGCGCCAGCAGCCAAGAGGAGGGGGCTGGCTATGGCTACACCTTC.

The CDR3 reads CASSEARVKQFF. CDR3 DNA: TGTGCCAGCAGTGAAGCGCGGGTTAAGCAGTTCTTC. The chain has TRBV2 and TRBJ2-1; weak D call: TRBD2 (5 bases). The germline V gene has CDR1 SNHLY and CDR2 FYNNEI. The CDR3 covers 12 residues. Trimming pared 0 bases from V and 11 bases from J, leaving 8 bases between.

The chain links TRBV28 to TRBJ1-5; D is undetermined. CDR1 is MDHEN and CDR2 is SYDVKM in the germline V gene. There are 16 residues in the CDR3. Between the trimmed V and J ends, which lost 2 bases and 4 bases, there was a span of 15 bases. CDR3 residues: CASSLGPGGRNQPQHF. The CDR3 region has the DNA TGTGCCAGCAGTTTAGGCCCGGGAGGGAGGAATCAGCCCCAGCATTTT.

This clone was counted a few times. The rearrangement links TRBV7-9 to TRBJ2-3; possible D gene TRBD1, 5 bases. Germline V gene lookup returns CDR1 SEHNR and CDR2 FQNEAQ (reference sequence). The V end was cut by 7 bases, the J end by 1 base, with 9 bases between. The CDR3 is 13 residues long. The CDR3: CASTLGGTDTQYF. Written as DNA, the CDR3 is TGTGCCAGCACCCTAGGGGGCACAGATACGCAGTATTTT.